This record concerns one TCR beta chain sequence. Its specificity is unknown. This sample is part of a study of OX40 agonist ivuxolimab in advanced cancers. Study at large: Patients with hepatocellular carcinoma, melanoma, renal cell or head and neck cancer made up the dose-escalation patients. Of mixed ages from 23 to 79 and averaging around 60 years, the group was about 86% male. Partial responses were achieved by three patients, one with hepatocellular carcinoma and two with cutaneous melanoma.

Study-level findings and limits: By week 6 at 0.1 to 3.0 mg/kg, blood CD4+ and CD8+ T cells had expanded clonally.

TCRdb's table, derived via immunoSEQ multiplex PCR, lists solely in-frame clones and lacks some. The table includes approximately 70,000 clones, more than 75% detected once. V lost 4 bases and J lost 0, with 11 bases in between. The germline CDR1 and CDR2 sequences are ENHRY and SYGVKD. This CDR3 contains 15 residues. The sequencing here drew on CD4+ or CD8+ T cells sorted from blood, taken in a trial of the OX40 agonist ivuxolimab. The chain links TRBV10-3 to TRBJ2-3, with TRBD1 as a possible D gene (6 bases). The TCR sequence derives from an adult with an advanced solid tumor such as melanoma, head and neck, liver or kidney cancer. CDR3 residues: CAISGDRISTDTQYF. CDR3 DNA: TGTGCCATCAGTGGCGACAGGATTAGCACAGATACGCAGTATTTT.